Shown below are 21 T cell receptor beta chains from a single sample sequenced in a study of CD8+ T cells in alopecia areata. After isolation, RNA underwent reverse transcription to generate cDNA as the sequencing template. TCRdb's table, derived via immunoSEQ multiplex PCR, lists solely in-frame clones and lacks some. The data hold about 150,000 clones, with about 87% observed a single time. The sample in question was CD8+ T cells sorted from blood, obtained at week 0. The receptor source for this set is a human donor with alopecia areata.

This clone was recorded once. The rearrangement uses TRBV2 and TRBJ2-5, with D unclear. This CDR3 is 11 amino acids long. In germline, CDR1 is SNHLY, CDR2 FYNNEI. Trimming took off 10 bases at V and 0 bases at J, with 6 bases between the two ends. The CDR3 loop reads CATQYQETQYF. CDR3 bases: TGTGCCACCCAGTACCAAGAGACCCAGTACTTC.

As DNA, the CDR3 is TGTGCCAGCAGCTCTAGCGGGGGCTCAGATACGCAGTATTTT. This codes for CASSSSGGSDTQYF. J is TRBJ2-3 and V is TRBV7-6; TRBD2 aligns across 10 bases. Germline CDR1 reads SGHVS; CDR2 reads FNYEAQ. V was pared by 4 bases and J by 4 bases, with 2 bases of the junction left unmatched. This CDR3 has 14 amino acids.

This chain joins TRBV6-5 and TRBJ2-7; tentatively, D is TRBD2 (6 bases). This CDR3 has 11 amino acids. Germline V gives CDR1 MNHEY, CDR2 SVGAGI. V was cut by 6 bases and J by 3 bases, with 6 bases left in between. The CDR3 here is CASRGGYEQYF. The CDR3 DNA reads TGTGCCAGCAGGGGAGGCTACGAGCAGTACTTC.

This clone was recorded a few times. The J gene is TRBJ2-7, the V gene TRBV28; 7 nucleotides agree with TRBD1. The J segment lost 4 bases and the V segment lost 4 bases, leaving 7 bases of the junction unmatched. CDR3 length: 14 amino acids. Germline V gives CDR1 MDHEN, CDR2 SYDVKM. CDR3 in DNA: TGTGCCAGCAGTTCCCGGGACAGCGCATACGAGCAGTACTTC. Its translation is CASSSRDSAYEQYF.

This clone was detected once. The chain uses TRBV27 and TRBJ2-6; weak D call: TRBD1 (6 bases). Trimming pared 7 bases from V and 2 bases from J, leaving 9 bases between. CDR3 length: 14 amino acids. Germline CDR1 reads MNHEY; CDR2 reads SMNVEV (reference sequence). DNA of the CDR3: TGTGCCAGCAACAACAGGGCTGGGGCCAACGTCCTGACTTTC. Encoded protein: CASNNRAGANVLTF.

The sample holds one count of this clone. This chain uses TRBV29-1 with TRBJ2-5; maybe TRBD2 (5 bases). The DNA matches TRBJ2-7 better at its end, which makes the J call doubtful. The CDR3 has 14 residues. Germline CDR1 and CDR2: SQVTM and ANQGSEA. The CDR3, as DNA: TGCAGCGTTGAATTCCCGGGGAGCTCCTACGAGCAGTACTTC. This gives the protein CSVEFPGSSYEQYF.

This clone was counted once. J is TRBJ2-2 and V is TRBV7-9, with a tentative D call TRBD1 (6 bases). V lost 3 bases, J lost 1 base, and 9 bases lay in between. The CDR3 runs 15 residues. Germline CDR1 is SEHNR and CDR2 is FQNEAQ (reference sequence). The CDR3 here is CASSLDSLNTGELFF. The CDR3 DNA reads TGTGCCAGCAGCTTGGACAGCCTGAACACCGGGGAGCTGTTTTTT.

V usage is TRBV11-2 and J usage is TRBJ2-1; 13 bases are shared with TRBD2. The CDR3 is 16 residues long. Germline CDR1 SGHAT, CDR2 FQNNGV. Unmatched junction bases numbered 8, after V lost 0 bases and J lost 12 bases. In DNA form, the CDR3 reads TGTGCCAGCAGCTTAGACCTTGGGACTAGCGGGAACGTGCAGTTCTTC. It codes for CASSLDLGTSGNVQFF.

This clone was found once. The CDR3 sequence is CAWRNRGYYEQYF. The CDR3 region has the DNA TGTGCCTGGAGGAACAGGGGCTACTACGAGCAGTACTTC. The V and J genes are TRBV30 and TRBJ2-7, with TRBD1 matching over 7 bases. The V segment lost 3 bases and the J segment 3 bases; nucleotides outside the gene matches: 5. Germline V gives CDR1 GTSNPN, CDR2 SVGIG (reference sequence). The CDR3 has 13 amino acids.

The CDR3 sequence: CSVEGLAESSYNEQFF. The CDR3 region has the DNA TGCAGCGTTGAGGGACTAGCGGAGAGCTCCTACAATGAGCAGTTCTTC. The chain couples TRBV29-1 to TRBJ2-1; 11 bases map to TRBD2. The CDR3 has 16 amino acids. Germline lookup yields CDR1 SQVTM and CDR2 ANQGSEA. With 3 bases clipped from V and 0 bases from J, the junction kept 4 bases outside the gene matches.

This clone occurred a few times. Different DNA sequences within this sample yield the same CDR3. The CDR3 bases are TGTGCCAGCAGTCTGGACCAAGAGACCCAGTACTTC. It codes for CASSLDQETQYF. This chain connects TRBV5-6 to TRBJ2-5; no firm D call. V was clipped by 5 bases and J by 0 bases, with 5 bases between them. The CDR3 length is 12 residues. CDR1 and CDR2 from the germline V gene are SGHDT and YYEEEE.

Written as DNA, the CDR3 is TGCAGCGTTGAAGATCCACGGGGTCGACCCGGGGAGCAGTACTTC. Its translation is CSVEDPRGRPGEQYF. V and J are TRBV29-1 and TRBJ2-5, with D tentatively TRBD2 (5 bases). The CDR3 length is 15 residues. V lost 0 bases to trimming and J lost 11 bases, with 22 bases between them. From germline, CDR1 is SQVTM and CDR2 ANQGSEA. Complete variable domain (other parts from reference TRBV29-1 and TRBJ2-5): SAVISQKPSRDICQRGTSLTIQCQVDSQVTMMFWYRQQPGQSLTLIATANQGSEATYESGFVIDKFPISRPNLTFSTLTVSNMSPEDSSIYLCSVEDPRGRPGEQYFGPGTRLLVL.

This clone has only one observation. The V gene is TRBV30, the J gene TRBJ1-4; TRBD1 matches at 11 bases. CDR3 length equals 14 residues. The V and J ends lost 4 bases and 4 bases, in that order; junction bases with no gene match: 2. The germline CDR1 and CDR2 sequences are GTSNPN and SVGIG (reference sequence). In DNA form, the CDR3 reads TGTGCCTGGATGGGGACAGGGGGTAATGAAAAACTGTTTTTT. Protein: CAWMGTGGNEKLFF.

The V and J genes are TRBV7-6 and TRBJ2-2; D is unresolved. Trimming shortened V by 1 base and J by 5 bases, and 5 bases separated the two germline ends. This CDR3 is 13 amino acids long. Germline V gene data show CDR1 as SGHVS and CDR2 as FNYEAQ. CDR3 nucleotide sequence: TGTGCCAGCAGCTTAGGAGAGACCGGGGAGCTGTTTTTT. It specifies CASSLGETGELFF.

This chain links TRBV21-1 with TRBJ2-5; the listed D gene, TRBD2, was not tested against the DNA. TRBV21-1 is reported as a pseudogene. The length of the CDR3 is 17 residues. CDR3 loop: CASSQSGAGGPTETQYF. CDR3 sequence (DNA): TGTGCCAGCAGCCAAAGCGGAGCGGGAGGGCCTACAGAGACCCAGTACTTC.

V is TRBV19 and J is TRBJ2-7, with D maybe TRBD1 (7 bases). V lost 5 bases and J 4 bases, leaving 15 bases between the germline ends. Germline CDR1 is LNHDA and CDR2 is SQIVND (reference sequence). The CDR3 has 14 residues. The CDR3 DNA reads as TGTGCCAGTAGTTGGACGACAGGGACTTACGAGCAGTACTTC. This gives the protein CASSWTTGTYEQYF.

The V and J genes are TRBV29-1 and TRBJ1-2; D possibly corresponds to TRBD1 (5 bases). V was cut by 0 bases and J by 5 bases, with 16 bases left in between. The CDR3 is made up of 15 amino acids. CDR1 SQVTM and CDR2 ANQGSEA come from the germline V gene. CDR3 in amino acids: CSVEDRLTGEYGYTF. CDR3 in DNA: TGCAGCGTTGAAGATCGGCTGACGGGGGAATATGGCTACACCTTC. The full variable domain, completed using reference TRBV29-1 and TRBJ1-2, is SAVISQKPSRDICQRGTSLTIQCQVDSQVTMMFWYRQQPGQSLTLIATANQGSEATYESGFVIDKFPISRPNLTFSTLTVSNMSPEDSSIYLCSVEDRLTGEYGYTFGSGTRLTVV.

The chain employs TRBV4-1 and TRBJ1-1; a weak D match, TRBD1 (6 bases). V shed 0 bases and J shed 11 bases, with 19 bases lying between them. This CDR3 spans 15 amino acids. Germline CDR1 is MGHRA and CDR2 is YSYEKL. CDR3 in amino acids: CASSQDPGGPIEAFF. CDR3 DNA: TGCGCCAGCAGCCAAGATCCGGGGGGGCCCATTGAGGCTTTCTTT.

The chain links TRBV4-1 to TRBJ2-3; TRBD2 aligns across 9 bases. Germline loops: CDR1 MGHRA, CDR2 YSYEKL. Losses at the gene ends were 4 bases for V and 0 bases for J; bases not matched to a gene: 2. This CDR3 is 15 amino acids long. DNA for the CDR3: TGCGCCAGCAGCCCGACTAGCGGAAGCACAGATACGCAGTATTTT. Residues: CASSPTSGSTDTQYF.

This chain uses TRBV15 with TRBJ2-3; 10 bases agree with TRBD2. The V and J ends lost 0 bases and 10 bases, in that order; junction bases with no gene match: 7. The CDR3 contains 15 residues. Germline lookup yields CDR1 LNHNV and CDR2 YYDKDF (reference sequence). CDR3 in DNA: TGTGCCACCAGCAGAGATAGGTCGAGCGGGGGGGCGCAGTATTTT. Its protein product is CATSRDRSSGGAQYF.

This clone was seen more than once but under ten times. The chain couples TRBV5-4 to TRBJ2-7, with D hard to call. V shed 4 bases and J shed 3 bases, with 14 bases lying between them. This CDR3 contains 14 residues. Germline V gene data show CDR1 as SGHNT and CDR2 as YYREEE (reference sequence). As DNA, the CDR3 is TGTGCCAGCAGCCATGGCGACAACCGCTACGAGCAGTACTTC. This translates into CASSHGDNRYEQYF.